One and the same sample provided the 18 T cell receptor beta chains below, sequenced in a study of a mutant IDH1 vaccine in newly diagnosed glioma. Time point indicated: baseline, week 1 (first vaccination visit). Specified treatment: pre-vaccination baseline after standard-of-care therapy. Repertoires were generated with immunoSEQ multiplex PCR, while TCRdb's copy carries only in-frame clones and drops some. The table lists around 63,000 clones, approximately 92% of them singletons. The specimen was PBMCs, collected from a glioma patient treated with radiotherapy, temozolomide or both. The receptors shown here come from a man aged 50 to 59 with glioma.

The chain combines TRBV28 with TRBJ1-5, with D tentatively TRBD1 (5 bases). CDR3 length: 14 residues. In germline, CDR1 is MDHEN, CDR2 SYDVKM. Between the trimmed V and J ends, which lost 5 bases and 1 base, there was a span of 9 bases. CDR3: CASSRPGSNQPQHF. CDR3 bases: TGTGCCAGCAGTCGACCAGGGAGCAATCAGCCCCAGCATTTT.

The chain couples TRBV5-1 to TRBJ2-7; 8 bases match TRBD1. V gave up 0 bases and J gave up 5 bases; unmatched junction bases: 10. This CDR3 region has 16 residues. Germline V gene data show CDR1 as SGHRS and CDR2 as YFSETQ. The CDR3 region is CASSLVGRTGRNEQYF. DNA for the CDR3: TGCGCCAGCAGCTTGGTCGGCCGGACAGGGAGGAACGAGCAGTACTTC.

CDR3 coding DNA: TGTGCCAGCGGGAGGGAGCCCAACTATGGCTACACCTTC. Translating it yields CASGREPNYGYTF. The chain recombines TRBV27 with TRBJ1-2; no firm D call. Trimming left V 8 bases short and J 2 bases short, with 12 bases between. The CDR3 consists of 13 residues. Germline CDR1 and CDR2: MNHEY and SMNVEV (reference sequence).

The chain couples TRBV25-1 to TRBJ1-3; weak D call: TRBD1 (5 bases). Germline CDR1 reads MGHDK; CDR2 reads SYGVNS. The CDR3 totals 13 residues. The CDR3 DNA reads TGTGCTGGGGCCTCCTTTTTCGGAAACACCATATATTTT. As protein: CAGASFFGNTIYF.

The V call is TRBV6-1, the J call TRBJ2-7; D remains ambiguous. From germline, CDR1 is MNHNS and CDR2 SASEGT. V was pared by 6 bases and J by 0 bases, with 12 bases between. The CDR3 consists of 14 residues. The CDR3 is CASRGIGLSYEQYF. In DNA, the CDR3 is TGTGCCAGCAGGGGGATCGGTCTCTCCTACGAGCAGTACTTC.

J is TRBJ1-1 and V is TRBV6-5, with 9 bases aligning to TRBD1. Germline trimming cut 7 bases from V and 5 bases from J; bases unmatched to any gene: 5. In germline, CDR1 is MNHEY, CDR2 SVGAGI. The length of the CDR3 is 13 residues. The CDR3 protein is CASNYRGQTEAFF. Written as DNA, the CDR3 is TGTGCCAGCAACTACAGGGGGCAAACTGAAGCTTTCTTT.

The V and J genes are TRBV18 and TRBJ1-2, with D uncertain. Per germline, CDR1 KGHSH and CDR2 LQKENI. Trimming removed 2 bases at V and 1 base at J, with 8 bases between. The CDR3 has 14 residues. Written as DNA, the CDR3 is TGTGCCAGCTCACCAGGAGAGAGTAACTATGGCTACACCTTC. Translating gives CASSPGESNYGYTF.

This clone was recorded once. V gene TRBV7-9 combines with J gene TRBJ2-5; 8 positions match TRBD1. The length of the CDR3 is 16 residues. Trimming cost V 6 bases and J 3 bases; bases outside gene matches: 12. The germline CDR1 and CDR2 sequences are SEHNR and FQNEAQ (reference sequence). CDR3 coding DNA: TGTGCCAGCAGGGAGATTGACAGGGGCGCCGAAGAGACCCAGTACTTC. This sequence encodes CASREIDRGAEETQYF.

The chain couples TRBV10-3 to TRBJ2-7, with 7 bases identical to TRBD1. The V and J ends lost 5 bases and 0 bases, in that order; junction bases with no gene match: 4. Germline loops: CDR1 ENHRY, CDR2 SYGVKD. CDR3 length equals 14 residues. The CDR3, as DNA: TGTGCCATCAGTTCACAGGGGAGCTCCTACGAGCAGTACTTC. As protein: CAISSQGSSYEQYF.

CDR3 coding DNA: TGTGCCAGTAGTATAGGGGGCCGAGGCACAGATACGCAGTATTTT. Residues: CASSIGGRGTDTQYF. The chain joins TRBV19 to TRBJ2-3; a possible D gene is TRBD1 (5 bases). CDR1 and CDR2 from the germline V gene are LNHDA and SQIVND (reference sequence). Trimming stripped 1 base from V and 1 base from J, with 9 bases between. The CDR3 extends over 15 amino acids.

The chain has TRBV19 and TRBJ2-2; tentative D call: TRBD2 (6 bases). Trimming stripped 9 bases from V and 2 bases from J, with 19 bases between. In germline, CDR1 is LNHDA, CDR2 SQIVND (reference sequence). This CDR3 has 16 amino acids. The CDR3 loop reads CASLRRQGGNTGELFF. CDR3 nucleotide sequence: TGTGCCAGCCTACGTCGGCAGGGAGGTAACACCGGGGAGCTGTTTTTT.

The chain recombines TRBV6-1 with TRBJ1-5; perhaps TRBD1 as D (5 bases). Per germline, CDR1 MNHNS and CDR2 SASEGT. CDR3 size: 15 residues. V was pared by 2 bases and J by 0 bases, with 8 bases between. The CDR3 is CASSETGHSNQPQHF. The CDR3 nucleotides read TGTGCCAGCAGTGAAACAGGCCATAGCAATCAGCCCCAGCATTTT.

V gene TRBV14 combines with J gene TRBJ2-2, with 7 bases that match TRBD1. V gave up 10 bases and J gave up 4 bases; unmatched junction bases: 15. CDR3 length equals 16 residues. Germline V lookup: CDR1 SGHDN, CDR2 FVKESK. The CDR3 DNA reads as TGTGCCACCCCGCAGGGGGTCGGTGGGGCCACCGGGGAGCTGTTTTTT. This sequence encodes CATPQGVGGATGELFF.

The chain is built from TRBV7-2 and TRBJ1-1; no firm D call. Deletions cut 5 bases from V and 4 bases from J, with 14 bases between. CDR1 and CDR2 from the germline V gene are SGHTA and FQGNSA. The CDR3 runs to 14 residues. The CDR3 spells CASSPPRPGTEAFF. CDR3 nucleotides: TGTGCCAGCAGCCCCCCACGGCCAGGCACTGAAGCTTTCTTT.

The rearrangement joins TRBV6-5 to TRBJ1-3; D gene unclear. The CDR3 contains 11 residues. Germline values: CDR1 MNHEY, CDR2 SVGAGI. The V end was cut by 10 bases, the J end by 0 bases, with 4 bases between. This chain's CDR3 is CATHSGNTIYF. The CDR3 DNA follows: TGTGCCACCCACTCTGGAAACACCATATATTTT.

The chain uses TRBV6-5 and TRBJ2-7, with 9 bases lining up with TRBD1. The CDR3 runs to 15 residues. With V trimmed by 0 bases and J by 4 bases, 4 bases remained unmatched. CDR1 and CDR2 (germline): MNHEY, SVGAGI. The CDR3 loop reads CASSYSGQGHYEQYF. The CDR3, as DNA: TGTGCCAGCAGTTACTCGGGACAGGGCCATTACGAGCAGTACTTC.

The chain recombines TRBV29-1 with TRBJ2-3; 10 bases are shared with TRBD1. V shed 6 bases, J shed 3 bases, and the junction held 9 bases outside the gene matches. CDR3 length equals 15 residues. The germline gives CDR1 SQVTM, CDR2 ANQGSEA. CDR3 protein: CSVQGQGSLTDTQYF. The CDR3 nucleotides read TGCAGCGTACAGGGACAGGGGAGTTTAACAGATACGCAGTATTTT.

This clone came up once. The CDR3 nucleotides are TGTGCCAGCAGCGTAGGACTAGCGGGAGTCCTTGGGAATGAGCAGTTCTTC. Protein: CASSVGLAGVLGNEQFF. The V call is TRBV9, the J call TRBJ2-1; 12 nucleotides align to TRBD2. This CDR3 contains 17 residues. Germline loops: CDR1 SGDLS, CDR2 YYNGEE. V gave up 0 bases and J gave up 7 bases; unmatched junction bases: 8.